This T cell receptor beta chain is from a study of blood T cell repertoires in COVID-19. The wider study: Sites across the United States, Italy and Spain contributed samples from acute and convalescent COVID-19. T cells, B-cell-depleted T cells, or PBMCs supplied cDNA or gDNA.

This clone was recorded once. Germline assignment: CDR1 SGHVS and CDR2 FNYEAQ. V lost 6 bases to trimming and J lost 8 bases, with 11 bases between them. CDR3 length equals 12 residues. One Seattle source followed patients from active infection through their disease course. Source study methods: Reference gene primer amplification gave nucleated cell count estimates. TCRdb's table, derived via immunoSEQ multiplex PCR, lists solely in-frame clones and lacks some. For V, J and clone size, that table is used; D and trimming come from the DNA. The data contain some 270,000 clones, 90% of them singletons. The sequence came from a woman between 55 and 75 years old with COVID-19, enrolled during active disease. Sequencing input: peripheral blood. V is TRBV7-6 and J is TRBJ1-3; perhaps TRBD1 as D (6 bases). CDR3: CASSGQLDTIYF. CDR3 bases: TGTGCCAGCAGTGGACAGCTGGACACCATATATTTT.